This T cell receptor (beta chain) was identified in a study of cytomegalovirus exposure and HLA in healthy donors. Study-wide context: Clustering assigned 81% of the roughly 380 genotyped donors to the Caucasian-associated ancestry cluster.

Germline V gives CDR1 SEHNR, CDR2 FQNEAQ (reference sequence). Trimming took 5 bases from V and 2 from J, leaving 7 bases between them. The length of the CDR3 is 13 residues. 60 Vbeta and 13 Jbeta primers were used in PCR. Original processing methods: Per a later analysis, the number of unique TCR beta chains was about 78 million, of which roughly 10 million were shared. The assay was immunoSEQ multiplex PCR, and TCRdb's table has in-frame clones only and misses some. For V, J and clone size, that table is used; D and trimming come from the DNA. The sample lists about 130,000 clones; roughly 9% were seen once. This clone was recorded a few times. Its matching antigen is unknown. Study-level points and caveats: The presence/absence work took it that sequencing depth was about the same across donors. The authors listed 164 TCR beta chains as cytomegalovirus-associated.

The sample comprised PBMCs. The chain links TRBV7-9 to TRBJ1-3; D gene unclear. The sequence came from a woman in her thirties or forties in good health and CMV-seropositive. The CDR3 DNA follows: TGTGCCAGCAGCGCGTATACTGGAAACACCATATATTTT. It translates to CASSAYTGNTIYF. Together with reference TRBV7-9 and TRBJ1-3, the CDR3 gives the full variable domain: DTGVSQNPRHKITKRGQNVTFRCDPISEHNRLYWYRQTLGQGPEFLTYFQNEAQLEKSRLLSDRFSAERPKGSFSTLEIQRTEQGDSAMYLCASSAYTGNTIYFGEGSWLTVV.